Listed below are T cell receptor beta chains from one sample, sequenced in a study of vaccination and CD4 T cells after COVID-19. TCRdb reanalysed the PCR reads using MiXCR and keeps one entry per CDR3 protein. The table shows roughly 28,000 distinct CDR3 sequences, with about 50% occurring only once. The specimen comprised CD4+ T cells from blood, sampled about 7 months after SARS-CoV-2 vaccination. These receptors originate from a human donor who had recovered from COVID-19. Each CDR3 is given with its conserved first and last residue. The order of the fields is J gene, D gene, clone size, V gene, CDR3 protein, CDR3 DNA. D genes are given only for firm matches. For some rows the clone size is stated as once, few or many, or as a class when expanded; others skip it.

TRBJ1-6,TRBD1,-,TRBV20-1,CSASGPTGTNSPLHF,TGCAGTGCTAGCGGTCCGACAGGGACGAATTCACCCCTCCACTTT
TRBJ2-1,-,-,TRBV6-1,CASSPGLGVNEQFF,TGTGCCAGCAGTCCAGGATTAGGGGTCAATGAGCAGTTCTTC
TRBJ1-2,-,-,TRBV7-9,CASSLLADREGYTF,TGTGCCAGCAGCTTATTGGCCGACAGAGAGGGCTACACCTTC
TRBJ2-7,-,-,TRBV5-6,CASSFEGEYEQYF,TGTGCCAGCAGCTTCGAGGGGGAGTACGAGCAGTACTTC
TRBJ2-3,-,few,TRBV20-1,CSARDRGKDTQYF,TGCAGTGCTAGAGATCGTGGCAAAGATACGCAGTATTTT
TRBJ2-3,TRBD2,-,TRBV7-3,CASSLTGGGEDTQYF,TGTGCCAGCAGCTTAACGGGGGGGGGAGAGGATACGCAGTATTTT
TRBJ1-5,-,-,TRBV20-1,CSASVLGNQPQHF,TGCAGTGCTAGTGTTTTGGGGAATCAGCCCCAGCATTTT
TRBJ2-1,TRBD1,-,TRBV24-1,CATSDIRDRAPNEQFF,TGTGCCACCAGTGACATCCGGGACAGGGCTCCCAATGAGCAGTTCTTC
TRBJ2-3,-,-,TRBV20-1,CSAVAGSTDTQYF,TGCAGTGCCGTTGCGGGAAGCACAGATACGCAGTATTTT
TRBJ2-3,-,few,TRBV20-1,CSASQVGLVTQYF,TGCAGTGCTAGCCAGGTGGGATTGGTTACGCAGTATTTT
TRBJ1-5,-,-,TRBV28,CASSSPGGGFQPQHF,TGTGCCAGCAGTTCGCCGGGAGGGGGTTTTCAGCCCCAGCATTTT
TRBJ2-7,-,-,TRBV6-2/TRBV6-3,CASSPQREYLYEQYF,TGTGCCAGCAGTCCCCAACGGGAGTATCTGTACGAGCAGTACTTC
TRBJ2-5,TRBD2,medium-sized,TRBV15,CATSRGGLAGAETQYF,TGTGCCACCAGCAGAGGGGGGCTAGCGGGAGCGGAGACCCAGTACTTC
TRBJ2-3,-,-,TRBV27,CASSLWEPPDTQYF,TGTGCCAGCAGTTTATGGGAACCACCGGATACGCAGTATTTT
TRBJ2-5,-,-,TRBV11-3,CASSQDGRTQETQYF,TGTGCCAGCAGCCAGGACGGAAGGACCCAAGAGACCCAGTACTTC
TRBJ1-5,TRBD1,-,TRBV15,CATSREWGQGGSNQPQHF,TGTGCCACCAGCAGAGAATGGGGACAGGGGGGGAGCAATCAGCCCCAGCATTTT
TRBJ2-5,-,-,TRBV9,CASSVGQRETQYF,TGTGCCAGCAGCGTAGGGCAGCGGGAGACCCAGTACTTC
TRBJ1-5,-,few,TRBV21-1,CASSKGRENQPQHF,TGTGCCAGCAGCAAAGGCAGGGAAAATCAGCCCCAGCATTTT
TRBJ1-5,-,-,TRBV2,CASRRINQPQHF,TGTGCCAGCCGAAGAATCAATCAGCCCCAGCATTTT
TRBJ2-1,-,-,TRBV7-9,CASRRLNNEQFF,TGTGCCAGCAGACGGCTCAACAATGAGCAGTTCTTC
TRBJ2-3,TRBD2,-,TRBV4-2,CASSQGLAGGPSTDTQYF,TGTGCCAGCAGCCAAGGACTAGCGGGAGGGCCTAGCACAGATACGCAGTATTTT
TRBJ1-2,-,-,TRBV30,CAWSVRASTGYTF,TGTGCCTGGAGTGTGCGAGCATCTACCGGCTACACCTTC
TRBJ2-7,-,-,TRBV20-1,CSAYRRYEQYF,TGCAGTGCCTACCGAAGATACGAGCAGTACTTC
TRBJ1-1,-,few,TRBV10-3,CAVGEGITEAFF,TGTGCTGTTGGGGAGGGTATCACTGAAGCTTTCTTT
TRBJ1-1,-,-,TRBV15,CATSGGPGKGTEAFF,TGTGCCACCAGCGGAGGACCGGGCAAGGGTACTGAAGCTTTCTTT
TRBJ2-6,TRBD1,-,TRBV7-6,CASSGPGQGPWSGANVLTF,TGTGCCAGCAGCGGTCCGGGACAGGGGCCTTGGTCTGGGGCCAACGTCCTGACTTTC
TRBJ2-5,-,few,TRBV10-3,CAISESYEGESETQYF,TGTGCCATCAGTGAGTCGTACGAGGGGGAATCGGAGACCCAGTACTTC
TRBJ2-2,TRBD1,-,TRBV7-9,CASSRTGNAGELFF,TGTGCCAGCAGCAGGACAGGGAACGCCGGGGAGCTGTTTTTT
TRBJ2-7,-,-,TRBV6-2/TRBV6-3,CASRSPGLTYEQYF,TGTGCCAGCAGATCCCCGGGACTTACCTACGAGCAGTACTTC
TRBJ2-3,TRBD2,-,TRBV30,CAWGTSLTDTQYF,TGTGCCTGGGGGACTAGCTTAACAGATACGCAGTATTTT
TRBJ2-7,TRBD2,few,TRBV10-3,CAISDMLAGDYGYEQYF,TGTGCCATCAGTGATATGCTAGCGGGAGATTATGGCTACGAGCAGTACTTC
TRBJ2-6,TRBD2,-,TRBV4-2,CASSQDPGLAGPGANVLTF,TGTGCCAGCAGCCAAGATCCTGGACTAGCGGGTCCTGGGGCCAACGTCCTGACTTTC
TRBJ2-5,TRBD1,-,TRBV6-1,CASRPLVTGVETQYF,TGTGCCAGCAGGCCTTTGGTTACAGGGGTCGAGACCCAGTACTTC
TRBJ1-6,-,-,TRBV6-1,CASRKDGGSPLHF,TGTGCCAGCAGAAAGGACGGGGGTTCACCCCTCCACTTT
TRBJ2-7,TRBD2,-,TRBV11-2,CASSLGPSGNTYEQYF,TGTGCCAGCAGCTTAGGGCCTAGCGGGAATACCTACGAGCAGTACTTC
TRBJ2-3,TRBD2,-,TRBV6-5,CASSYERGSADTQYF,TGTGCCAGCAGTTACGAGCGGGGAAGTGCAGATACGCAGTATTTT
TRBJ2-5,-,-,TRBV5-1,CASSLVKRVQETQYF,TGCGCCAGCAGCTTGGTCAAGCGGGTGCAAGAGACCCAGTACTTC
TRBJ1-1,TRBD1,-,TRBV15,CATSGDRVRNTEAFF,TGTGCCACCAGCGGAGACAGGGTCAGGAACACTGAAGCTTTCTTT
TRBJ2-5,TRBD1,-,TRBV10-3,CAISEKTGQTLEETQYF,TGTGCCATCAGTGAAAAGACGGGACAGACCCTGGAGGAGACCCAGTACTTC
TRBJ2-7,TRBD2,-,TRBV6-1,CASQTSGRRTYEQYF,TGTGCCAGCCAAACGAGCGGGAGGAGAACCTACGAGCAGTACTTC
TRBJ2-5,TRBD1,-,TRBV10-3,CASAGTGLGETQYF,TGTGCCAGCGCCGGGACAGGGTTGGGAGAGACCCAGTACTTC
TRBJ2-5,TRBD1,-,TRBV20-1,CKTGDQETQYF,TGTAAGACAGGGGACCAAGAGACCCAGTACTTC
TRBJ2-7,-,-,TRBV7-9,CASSLVVWDQDEQYF,TGTGCCAGCAGCTTAGTTGTATGGGACCAGGACGAGCAGTACTTC